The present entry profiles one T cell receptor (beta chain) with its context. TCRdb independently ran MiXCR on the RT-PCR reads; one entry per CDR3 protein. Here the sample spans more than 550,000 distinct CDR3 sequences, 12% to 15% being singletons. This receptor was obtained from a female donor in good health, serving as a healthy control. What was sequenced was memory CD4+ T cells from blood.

In DNA form, the CDR3 reads TGTGCCAGCAGCCCAGGAGACCCTCGGCCCCAGCATTTT. Translation gives CASSPGDPRPQHF. The gene calls are TRBV7-9 and TRBJ1-5; D is unresolved. The CDR3 covers 13 residues. V was trimmed by 5 bases and J by 9 bases, leaving 14 bases between them. The germline V gene has CDR1 SEHNR and CDR2 FQNEAQ (reference sequence).